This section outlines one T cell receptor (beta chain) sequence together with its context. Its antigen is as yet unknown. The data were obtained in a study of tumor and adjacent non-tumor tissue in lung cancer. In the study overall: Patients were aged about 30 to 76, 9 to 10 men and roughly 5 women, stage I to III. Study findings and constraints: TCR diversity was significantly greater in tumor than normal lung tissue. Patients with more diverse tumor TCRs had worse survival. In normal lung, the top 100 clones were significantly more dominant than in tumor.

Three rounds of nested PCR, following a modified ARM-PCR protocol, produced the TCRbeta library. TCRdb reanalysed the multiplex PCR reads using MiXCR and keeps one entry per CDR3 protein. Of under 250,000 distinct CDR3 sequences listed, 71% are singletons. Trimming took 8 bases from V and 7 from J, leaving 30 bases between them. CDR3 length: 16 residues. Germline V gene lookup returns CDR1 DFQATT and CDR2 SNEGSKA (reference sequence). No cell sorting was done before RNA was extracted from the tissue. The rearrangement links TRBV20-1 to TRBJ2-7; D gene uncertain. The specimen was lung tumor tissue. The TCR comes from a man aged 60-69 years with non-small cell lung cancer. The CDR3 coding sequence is TGCAGTACTTCCCACCAGGAGACCCGGACCCCGTGGGAGCAGTACTTC. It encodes CSTSHQETRTPWEQYF.